One sample yielded the 10 T cell receptor beta chains listed below, sequenced in a study of cytomegalovirus exposure and HLA in healthy donors. The method was immunoSEQ multiplex PCR; TCRdb's version includes in-frame clones alone and lacks a portion of them. Of about 58,000 clones listed, 90% are singletons. The sample comprised PBMCs. The receptor source for this set is a man younger than 35 in good health and CMV-seronegative.

This chain links TRBV5-6 with TRBJ2-2, with 7 bases lining up with TRBD2. CDR3 length equals 16 residues. Germline lookup yields CDR1 SGHDT and CDR2 YYEEEE. After removal of 3 bases from V and 6 bases from J, the junction contained 11 bases not matched to a gene. In DNA, the CDR3 is TGTGCCAGCAGCTCATTAACGGGAGGAATGGCCGGGGAGCTGTTTTTT. Translating gives CASSSLTGGMAGELFF.

The J gene is TRBJ2-1, the V gene TRBV9; 8 nucleotides match TRBD2. In germline, CDR1 is SGDLS, CDR2 YYNGEE. The V segment lost 3 bases and the J segment 0 bases; nucleotides outside the gene matches: 11. The CDR3 contains 18 residues. The CDR3 spells CASSGVWRSGSSYNEQFF. In DNA form, the CDR3 reads TGTGCCAGCAGCGGAGTTTGGCGGAGCGGGAGCTCCTACAATGAGCAGTTCTTC.

The V and J genes are TRBV27 and TRBJ2-7; TRBD2 matches 12 bases. CDR1 and CDR2 (germline): MNHEY, SMNVEV (reference sequence). This CDR3 is built from 16 residues. The V and J ends lost 4 bases and 4 bases, in that order; junction bases with no gene match: 8. CDR3 in DNA: TGTGCCAGCAGTTCCCCACAGACTAGCGGGAGATACGAGCAGTACTTC. It encodes CASSSPQTSGRYEQYF.

This sequence joins TRBV25-1 and TRBJ1-1; no definite D call. The CDR3 covers 13 residues. Germline CDR1 reads MGHDK; CDR2 reads SYGVNS. The V end was cut by 6 bases, the J end by 1 base, with 9 bases between. Here the CDR3 reads CASSVGENTEAFF. CDR3 coding DNA: TGTGCCAGCAGCGTCGGGGAGAACACTGAAGCTTTCTTT. Full variable domain (outside the CDR3, taken from reference TRBV25-1 and TRBJ1-1): EADIYQTPRYLVIGTGKKITLECSQTMGHDKMYWYQQDPGMELHLIHYSYGVNSTEKGDLSSESTVSRIRTEHFPLTLESARPSHTSQYLCASSVGENTEAFFGQGTRLTVV.

The chain joins TRBV30 to TRBJ1-5; D gene uncertain. The germline V gene encodes CDR1 GTSNPN and CDR2 SVGIG (reference sequence). V lost 0 bases and J 3 bases, leaving 12 bases between the germline ends. This CDR3 contains 15 residues. The CDR3 coding sequence is TGTGCCTGGAGTGTACGGTGGGCAAACAATCAGCCCCAGCATTTT. As protein: CAWSVRWANNQPQHF.

This clone was recorded a few times. V and J are TRBV28 and TRBJ2-7; TRBD1 matches at 8 bases. V shed 8 bases and J 3 bases; nucleotides not matched to a gene: 12. The CDR3 contains 15 residues. In germline, CDR1 is MDHEN, CDR2 SYDVKM. The CDR3 DNA follows: TGTGCCAGCCGTGATTCCGGGACAGGCTACTACGAGCAGTACTTC. This gives the protein CASRDSGTGYYEQYF.

The rearrangement uses TRBV7-9 and TRBJ1-2; D might be TRBD1 (6 bases). CDR3 size: 13 residues. Germline V lookup: CDR1 SEHNR, CDR2 FQNEAQ (reference sequence). Trimming left V 5 bases short and J 4 bases short, with 11 bases between. CDR3 nucleotides: TGTGCCAGCAGCAGGACAGACGGCTATGGCTACACCTTC. As protein: CASSRTDGYGYTF.

This sequence joins TRBV5-1 and TRBJ2-7; possible D gene TRBD2, 6 bases. CDR1 is SGHRS and CDR2 is YFSETQ in the germline V gene. Trimming pared 0 bases from V and 6 bases from J, leaving 10 bases between. The CDR3 has 13 residues. The CDR3 reads CASSLDLATEQYF. CDR3 bases: TGCGCCAGCAGCTTGGATCTAGCGACCGAGCAGTACTTC.

This clone has just a few counts. J is TRBJ1-1 and V is TRBV7-2; perhaps TRBD1 as D (6 bases). Trimming stripped 2 bases from V and 4 bases from J, with 17 bases between. Germline V CDR1 and CDR2: SGHTA, FQGNSA. There are 16 residues in the CDR3. CDR3 in amino acids: CASSLSGRGRSTEAFF. The CDR3 DNA reads TGTGCCAGCAGCTTAAGTGGGCGGGGGCGAAGCACTGAAGCTTTCTTT.

The rearrangement joins TRBV15 to TRBJ2-5; TRBD2 aligns across 9 bases. The CDR3 covers 18 residues. V gave up 2 bases and J gave up 5 bases; unmatched junction bases: 15. The germline gives CDR1 LNHNV, CDR2 YYDKDF (reference sequence). In nucleotides, the CDR3 is TGTGCCACCAGCAGACTTAGCGGGAGTGGAGGCCAGTGGGAGACCCAGTACTTC. Its protein product is CATSRLSGSGGQWETQYF.